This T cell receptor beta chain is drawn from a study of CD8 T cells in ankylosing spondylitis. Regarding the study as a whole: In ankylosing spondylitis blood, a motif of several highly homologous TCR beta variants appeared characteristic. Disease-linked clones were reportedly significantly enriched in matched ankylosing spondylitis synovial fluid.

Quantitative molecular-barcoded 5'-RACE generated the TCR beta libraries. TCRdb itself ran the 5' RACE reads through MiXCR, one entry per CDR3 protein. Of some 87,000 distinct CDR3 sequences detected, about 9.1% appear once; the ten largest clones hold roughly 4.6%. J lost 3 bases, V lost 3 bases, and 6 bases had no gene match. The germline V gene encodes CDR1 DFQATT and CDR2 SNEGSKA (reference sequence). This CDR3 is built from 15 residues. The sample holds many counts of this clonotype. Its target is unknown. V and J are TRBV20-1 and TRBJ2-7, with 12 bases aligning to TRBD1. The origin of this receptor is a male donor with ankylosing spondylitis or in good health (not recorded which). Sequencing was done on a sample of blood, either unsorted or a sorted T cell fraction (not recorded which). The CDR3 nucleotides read TGCAGTGCTAGGGGACAGGGGGCGGTGAGCTACGAGCAGTACTTC. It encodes CSARGQGAVSYEQYF.